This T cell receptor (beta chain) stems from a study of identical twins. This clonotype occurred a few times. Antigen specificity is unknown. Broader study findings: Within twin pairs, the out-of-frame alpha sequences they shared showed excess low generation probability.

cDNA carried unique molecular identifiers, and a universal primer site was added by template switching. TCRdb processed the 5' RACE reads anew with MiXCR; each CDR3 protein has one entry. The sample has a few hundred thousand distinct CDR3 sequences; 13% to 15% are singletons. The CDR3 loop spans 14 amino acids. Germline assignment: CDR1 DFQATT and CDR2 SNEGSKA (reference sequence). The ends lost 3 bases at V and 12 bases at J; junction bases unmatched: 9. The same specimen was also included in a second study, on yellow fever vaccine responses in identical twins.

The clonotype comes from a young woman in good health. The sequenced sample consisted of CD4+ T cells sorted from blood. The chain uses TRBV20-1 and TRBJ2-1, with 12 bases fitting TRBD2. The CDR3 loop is CSASGTSGGSRQFF. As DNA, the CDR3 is TGCAGTGCTAGTGGTACTAGCGGGGGGTCCCGGCAGTTCTTC.